These 18 T cell receptor beta chains originate from one sample sequenced in a study of cytomegalovirus exposure and HLA in healthy donors. This PCR relied on a set of 60 Vbeta primers and 13 Jbeta primers. Clones were read by immunoSEQ multiplex PCR, and TCRdb kept only the in-frame ones, dropping some. The sample lists roughly 130,000 clones, less than 85% seen once, with 1% in the top ten. Input material: PBMCs. These receptors were obtained from a man in his forties in good health and CMV-seronegative.

The rearrangement uses TRBV19 and TRBJ1-4; D gene unclear. The CDR3 is made up of 14 amino acids. Germline values: CDR1 LNHDA, CDR2 SQIVND (reference sequence). V was pared by 5 bases and J by 4 bases, with 11 bases between. This CDR3 is CASSLLFLNEKLFF. DNA for the CDR3: TGTGCCAGTAGTCTCCTGTTCCTTAATGAAAAACTGTTTTTT.

The chain combines TRBV4-3 with TRBJ2-3; 9 positions agree with TRBD1. The CDR3 contains 16 residues. Germline trimming cut 2 bases from V and 1 base from J; bases unmatched to any gene: 4. The germline CDR1 and CDR2 sequences are LGHNA and YSLEER. The CDR3: CASSQPRTGGTDTQYF. CDR3 sequence (DNA): TGCGCCAGCAGCCAACCCCGGACAGGGGGCACAGATACGCAGTATTTT.

V gene TRBV30 combines with J gene TRBJ2-1; 8 bases are shared with TRBD2. The CDR3 contains 15 residues. The trim removed 4 bases at V and 7 bases at J, leaving 12 bases unmatched. Germline loops: CDR1 GTSNPN, CDR2 SVGIG (reference sequence). CDR3 loop: CAWNSVGRAGNEQFF. CDR3 DNA sequence: TGTGCCTGGAACTCCGTCGGGAGGGCCGGAAATGAGCAGTTCTTC. Full variable domain (rest looked up from reference TRBV30 and TRBJ2-1): SQTIHQWPATLVQPVGSPLSLECTVEGTSNPNLYWYRQAAGRGLQLLFYSVGIGQISSEVPQNLSASRPQDRQFILSSKKLLLSDSGFYLCAWNSVGRAGNEQFFGPGTRLTVL.

This clone has a single count. The chain is built from TRBV5-6 and TRBJ2-3, with D possibly matching TRBD2 (6 bases). Deletions cut 1 base from V and 2 bases from J, with 20 bases between. CDR1 and CDR2 from the germline V gene are SGHDT and YYEEEE. The CDR3 consists of 18 residues. In nucleotides, the CDR3 is TGTGCCAGCAGCTTGCTAGCGACCCTCTCCCCCCACACAGATACGCAGTATTTT. Protein sequence: CASSLLATLSPHTDTQYF.

The rearrangement uses TRBV6-1 and TRBJ2-7; the D gene is possibly TRBD1 (5 bases). Trimming pared 6 bases from V and 3 bases from J, leaving 12 bases between. Germline V gene lookup returns CDR1 MNHNS and CDR2 SASEGT. This CDR3 contains 13 residues. CDR3 nucleotide sequence: TGTGCCAGCAGGGGAAGTAGGGGCTACGAGCAGTACTTC. Encoded protein: CASRGSRGYEQYF.

V usage is TRBV27 and J usage is TRBJ1-1; D is perhaps TRBD1 (5 bases). CDR3 length: 13 amino acids. Per the germline V gene, CDR1 is MNHEY and CDR2 is SMNVEV (reference sequence). V was cut by 6 bases and J by 5 bases, with 13 bases left in between. The CDR3 here is CASSPDGGTEAFF. The CDR3 DNA follows: TGTGCCAGCAGCCCCGACGGGGGGACTGAAGCTTTCTTT.

V gene TRBV11-2 combines with J gene TRBJ2-7; D is possibly TRBD2 (6 bases). V gave up 1 base and J gave up 1 base, with 8 bases separating them. The germline CDR1 and CDR2 sequences are SGHAT and FQNNGV. This CDR3 region has 14 residues. The CDR3 spells CASSLGRVSYEQYF. For the CDR3, the DNA is TGTGCCAGCAGCTTAGGGAGGGTGTCCTACGAGCAGTACTTC. Complete variable domain (other parts from reference TRBV11-2 and TRBJ2-7): EAGVAQSPRYKIIEKRQSVAFWCNPISGHATLYWYQQILGQGPKLLIQFQNNGVVDDSQLPKDRFSAERLKGVDSTLKIQPAKLEDSAVYLCASSLGRVSYEQYFGPGTRLTVT.

This clone has a single count. J is TRBJ2-5 and V is TRBV5-1; no clear D. The CDR3 has 14 amino acids. Deletions cut 0 bases from V and 2 bases from J, with 8 bases between. Germline V lookup: CDR1 SGHRS, CDR2 YFSETQ. The CDR3, as DNA: TGCGCCAGCAGCTTGGCTGCGGAACAAGAGACCCAGTACTTC. It specifies CASSLAAEQETQYF.

This clone was seen more than once but under ten times. This chain connects TRBV5-1 to TRBJ2-5; TRBD2 agrees at 7 bases. The CDR3 has 12 amino acids. CDR1 is SGHRS and CDR2 is YFSETQ in the germline V gene. V lost 5 bases to trimming and J lost 3 bases; unmatched junction nucleotides: 1. CDR3 DNA: TGCGCCAGCAGGGGGGGGGAAGAGACCCAGTACTTC. It encodes CASRGGEETQYF. Using reference TRBV5-1 and TRBJ2-5 for the parts outside the CDR3, the full variable domain is KAGVTQTPRYLIKTRGQQVTLSCSPISGHRSVSWYQQTPGQGLQFLFEYFSETQRNKGNFPGRFSGRQFSNSRSEMNVSTLELGDSALYLCASRGGEETQYFGPGTRLLVL.

The chain employs TRBV7-8 and TRBJ2-2; possibly TRBD1 for D (6 bases). V dropped 5 bases and J dropped 7 bases, with 14 bases sitting between them. There are 14 residues in the CDR3. Germline CDR1 reads SGHVS; CDR2 reads FQNEAQ. The DNA for the CDR3 is TGTGCCAGCAGCCTACAGGGATTTAACGGGGAGCTGTTTTTT. Translated, it gives CASSLQGFNGELFF.

The chain carries TRBV27 and TRBJ1-1, with 8 positions matching TRBD1. The junction had 7 bases not matched to a gene; V was cut back by 6 bases and J by 1 base. The CDR3 is 15 residues long. Germline V lookup: CDR1 MNHEY, CDR2 SMNVEV (reference sequence). CDR3 in DNA: TGTGCCAGCAGGTACGGACAGGGCACGAACACTGAAGCTTTCTTT. It is translated as CASRYGQGTNTEAFF.

The genes are TRBV27 and TRBJ2-5; weak D call: TRBD2 (5 bases). Germline values: CDR1 MNHEY, CDR2 SMNVEV (reference sequence). This CDR3 is built from 13 residues. The V and J ends lost 2 bases and 5 bases respectively, with 9 bases between them. The CDR3 is CASSLRGGETQYF. CDR3 bases: TGTGCCAGCAGTTTACGGGGTGGGGAGACCCAGTACTTC.

This chain uses TRBV27 with TRBJ2-7; D unclear. Deletions cut 4 bases from V and 7 bases from J, with 14 bases between. The CDR3 covers 13 residues. Germline-derived CDR1 and CDR2 are MNHEY and SMNVEV (reference sequence). The CDR3 reads CASSSVVAGEQYF. The CDR3 DNA follows: TGTGCCAGCAGTTCAGTAGTGGCCGGGGAGCAGTACTTC.

This chain connects TRBV7-8 to TRBJ2-1, with 11 bases aligning to TRBD1. Germline trimming cut 4 bases from V and 2 bases from J; bases unmatched to any gene: 4. CDR1 is SGHVS, CDR2 FQNEAQ, per germline. The CDR3 has 16 residues. The CDR3 bases are TGTGCCAGCAGCTCGGGACAGGGGGGCCCCTACAATGAGCAGTTCTTC. Amino acid sequence: CASSSGQGGPYNEQFF. The variable domain in full, completed from reference TRBV7-8 and TRBJ2-1, reads GAGVSQSPRYKVAKRGQDVALRCDPISGHVSLFWYQQALGQGPEFLTYFQNEAQLDKSGLPSDRFFAERPEGSVSTLKIQRTQQEDSAVYLCASSSGQGGPYNEQFFGPGTRLTVL.

The genes are TRBV6-4 and TRBJ1-5; perhaps TRBD1 as D (5 bases). This CDR3 contains 16 residues. CDR1 and CDR2 from the germline V gene are MRHNA and SNTAGT. V lost 2 bases to trimming and J lost 5 bases, with 16 bases between them. CDR3 region: CASSDQSQGEDQPQHF. The CDR3, as DNA: TGTGCCAGCAGTGACCAATCCCAGGGTGAGGATCAGCCCCAGCATTTT.

The rearrangement uses TRBV6-6 and TRBJ2-3; 7 bases are a match to TRBD1. The V gene's germline CDR1 is MNHNY and CDR2 SVGAGI (reference sequence). Trimming cost V 7 bases and J 2 bases; bases outside gene matches: 9. The CDR3 runs 15 residues. CDR3 sequence: CASTQGDLSTDTQYF. CDR3 in DNA: TGTGCCAGCACCCAGGGGGACCTTTCCACAGATACGCAGTATTTT.

This CDR3 is CASSQAPLSASGRYEQYF. In DNA, the CDR3 is TGCGCCAGCAGCCAAGCCCCCCTTTCAGCTAGCGGGAGGTACGAGCAGTACTTC. The rearrangement links TRBV4-1 to TRBJ2-7; 11 nucleotides align to TRBD2. Germline values: CDR1 MGHRA, CDR2 YSYEKL. This CDR3 is built from 18 residues. V lost 1 base and J lost 4; bases outside the gene matches: 12.

The chain has TRBV28 and TRBJ1-4; D remains unclear. Trimming removed 2 bases at V and 10 bases at J, with 20 bases between. The CDR3 is made up of 16 amino acids. Germline CDR1 and CDR2: MDHEN and SYDVKM. In nucleotides, the CDR3 is TGTGCCAGCAGTTTACCCTCGACTGTAGAGGCGGGAAAACTGTTTTTT. The encoded protein is CASSLPSTVEAGKLFF. The entire variable domain, with the rest obtained from reference TRBV28 and TRBJ1-4, is as follows: DVKVTQSSRYLVKRTGEKVFLECVQDMDHENMFWYRQDPGLGLRLIYFSYDVKMKEKGDIPEGYSVSREKKERFSLILESASTNQTSMYLCASSLPSTVEAGKLFFGSGTQLSVL.